This TCR beta chain was obtained from a study of T-cell reconstitution after alpha-beta-depleted transplantation in children (dated by TCRdb to 2016 to 2017). Background on the whole study: Using TCR repertoire profiling, the study followed T-cell immune reconstitution in a quantitative way in children after TCRalphabeta/CD19-depleted allogeneic hematopoietic cell transplantation.

On this clonotype: The target of this receptor is not known. No much larger clonotype is one base removed from it; base qualities were not supplied.

Relative to germline, V is missing 4 bases and J is missing 2 bases, with 8 bases of the junction outside any gene match. CDR1 SGHKS and CDR2 YYEKEE were looked up in the germline V gene (reference sequence). From cysteine to phenylalanine, the CDR3 is 15 amino acids long. The entry retains the CDR3 DNA only, 45 bases that are in frame from base 1. Receptor libraries were prepared by PCR. The instrument was an Illumina HiSeq 2500. Molecular barcoding was employed in the preparation of TCR libraries, with unique molecular identifiers being used to normalize TCRbeta repertoire quantification. Using fastp trimming at Q25 and MiXCR clonotype assembly, TCRdb reanalyzed the public sequencing data and kept in-frame beta chains. Here each entry gathers all rows of one CDR3 protein and keeps the most common genes and DNA. In this sample the table shows some 520,000 distinct CDR3 sequences, 32% of which occur a single time. Jointly, the top ten make up 2% to 2.5% of the sample.

The source material was PBMCs from the stem cell graft donor, sampled from the stem cell graft. The clonotype comes from a human donor who donated a stem cell graft to a child with aplastic anemia. Rearrangement joined TRBV5-5 to TRBJ2-7; 8 of the junction bases match TRBD1. The DNA is as follows: TGTGCCAGCAGCAGTGGGACAGGCAAACCCTACGAGCAGTACTTC. Translated, this is CASSSGTGKPYEQYF.